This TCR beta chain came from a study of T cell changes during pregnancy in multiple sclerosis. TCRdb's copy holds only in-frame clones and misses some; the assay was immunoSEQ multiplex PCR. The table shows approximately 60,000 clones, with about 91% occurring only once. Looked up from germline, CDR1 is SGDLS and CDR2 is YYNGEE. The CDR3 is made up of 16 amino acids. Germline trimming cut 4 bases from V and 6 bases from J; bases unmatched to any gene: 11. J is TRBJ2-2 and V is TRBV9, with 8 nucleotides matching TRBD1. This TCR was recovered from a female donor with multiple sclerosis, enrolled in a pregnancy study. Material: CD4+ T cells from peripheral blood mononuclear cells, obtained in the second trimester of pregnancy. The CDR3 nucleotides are TGTGCCAGCAGCCCGCGACAGGGGTTGATTTCCGGGGAGCTGTTTTTT. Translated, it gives CASSPRQGLISGELFF.